These 4 T cell receptor beta chains were all obtained from the same sample, sequenced in a study of low-dose radiotherapy and immunotherapy resistance in tumors. Time point indicated: before trial treatment. Covering alpha and beta chains, TRAV- and TRBV-specific primers were used for the first-strand cDNA. The authors ran around 19 PCR cycles to amplify TCRs with a constant-region primer and V-primer adapter. TCRdb reprocessed the reads via MiXCR and lists one record per CDR3 protein. The sample consists of about 82,000 distinct CDR3 sequences, 15% to 20% of them appearing once. Sequences were derived from PBMCs, sampled before treatment. The receptor source for this set is a male donor with prostate cancer.

This clonotype was recorded many times. The chain carries TRBV5-6 and TRBJ2-5; D is uncertain. Germline loops: CDR1 SGHDT, CDR2 YYEEEE. With 4 bases removed from V and 5 bases from J, the gap between germline ends came to 9 bases. CDR3 length equals 12 residues. The CDR3 DNA sequence: TGTGCCAGCAGCCTGATAAAGGAGACCCAGTACTTC. Its translation is CASSLIKETQYF.

The sample holds many counts of this clonotype. This sequence joins TRBV3-1 and TRBJ1-2, with D hard to call. This CDR3 region has 14 residues. The V gene's germline CDR1 is LGHDT and CDR2 YNNKEL (reference sequence). Deletions cut 2 bases from V and 3 bases from J, with 10 bases between. Here the CDR3 DNA reads TGTGCCAGCAGCCAAACGGTGGCTGACTATGGCTACACCTTC. Translated, it gives CASSQTVADYGYTF. The full variable domain, completed using reference TRBV3-1 and TRBJ1-2, is DTAVSQTPKYLVTQMGNDKSIKCEQNLGHDTMYWYKQDSKKFLKIMFSYNNKELIINETVPNRFSPKSPDKAHLNLHINSLELGDSAVYFCASSQTVADYGYTFGSGTRLTVV.

This clonotype was counted ten times or more. The gene calls are TRBV6-2 or TRBV6-3 and TRBJ1-5; 7 nucleotides match TRBD1. CDR3 length equals 16 residues. Losses at the gene ends were 4 bases for V and 6 bases for J; bases not matched to a gene: 12. Germline loops: CDR1 MNHEY, CDR2 SVGEGT. Here the CDR3 reads CASSSLPGQAGQPQHF. The CDR3 DNA reads TGTGCCAGCAGTTCTCTCCCCGGACAGGCTGGTCAGCCCCAGCATTTT.

This clonotype was counted ten times or more. The rearrangement joins TRBV10-3 to TRBJ2-5; 10 bases map to TRBD1. Germline V gives CDR1 ENHRY, CDR2 SYGVKD. The CDR3 extends over 15 amino acids. V shed 0 bases, J shed 3 bases, and the junction held 1 base outside the gene matches. The CDR3 loop is CAISESTGGEETQYF. In DNA form, the CDR3 reads TGTGCCATCAGTGAGTCGACAGGGGGCGAAGAGACCCAGTACTTC.